This T cell receptor beta chain was profiled in a study of shared clonotypes between healthy human individuals. Study-level information: Three plates were used per donor for CD4 naive, three for CD4 memory, two for CD8 naive and one for CD8 memory.

For this clone: Its antigen is not known.

Clones were sequenced by immunoSEQ multiplex PCR, and TCRdb holds only the in-frame ones, with some missing. The sample holds 1,400,000 or so clones, 98% seen once. J was trimmed by 2 bases and V by 3 bases; bases with no gene match: 9. The CDR3 covers 16 residues. CDR1 is WSHSY, CDR2 SAAADI, per germline. General study findings and limits: As a rule, naive subsets had a larger estimated richness than memory subsets.

The sequence came from a man aged 30-40 years in good health. The sample comprised naive CD4+ T cells sorted from blood. The subset: CD45RA+ positively selected. The chain has TRBV10-2 and TRBJ2-7, with 8 nucleotides matching TRBD1. The CDR3 DNA reads TGCGCCAGCAGTGAATCTGGTGCAGGGGGCACCTACGAGCAGTACTTC. Its translation is CASSESGAGGTYEQYF.